The TCR beta chain under discussion was sequenced for a study of cytomegalovirus exposure and HLA in healthy donors. Each donor was healthy, and each was a bone marrow donor. Turning to this clone: As yet, its antigen is unknown.

Overall study findings and caveats: TCR association rates varied by HLA locus in a later analysis, with DRB1 highest and HLA-C lowest. Productive status was seen about 90% or about 30% of the time for most TCR beta V segments in an earlier analysis. In a later analysis, the majority of CMV-associated beta chains seemingly showed HLA restriction.

The CDR3 is 17 residues long. The V gene's germline CDR1 is SGHDN and CDR2 FVKESK. V gave up 3 bases and J gave up 0 bases, with 12 bases separating them. With 60 Vbeta and 13 Jbeta primers, the PCR was carried out. The table came from immunoSEQ multiplex PCR; TCRdb's copy has only in-frame clones and leaves some out. Seen here are some 180,000 clones, around 80% observed once, and the top ten hold 1.7%. This sequence was found in a woman under 30 in good health and CMV-seronegative. The sequencing sample was made of PBMCs. The chain combines TRBV14 with TRBJ2-6; D unresolved. CDR3 residues: CASSHSTGVSGANVLTF. The DNA of the CDR3 is TGTGCCAGCAGCCATTCGACCGGAGTCTCTGGGGCCAACGTCCTGACTTTC.